Presented here are 28 T cell receptor beta chains from one specimen sequenced in a study of response to subunit inactivated influenza vaccine. MiXCR was run by TCRdb on the RT-PCR reads, yielding one entry per CDR3 protein. The table records more than 550,000 distinct CDR3 sequences, roughly 10% of them present only once. These data also formed part of another study, on T cells expressing NK-cell markers. Per that paper: Template switching by 5'RACE with UMIs generated the TCR beta cDNA.

Sequencing was performed on PBMCs from blood, taken on the day of vaccination. These TCRs come from a man aged 50 or older who received an inactivated influenza vaccine.

Regarding this clonotype: This sequence may be a read error, since a much larger clone differs from it by one base. The rearrangement joins TRBV6-6 to TRBJ1-5; no clear D gene. The CDR3 loop spans 12 amino acids. The ends were cut back, 7 bases at V and 5 bases at J, with 9 bases in the middle. Germline lookup yields CDR1 MNHNY and CDR2 SVGAGI (reference sequence). The CDR3 nucleotides are TGTGCCAGCAACAACGGAGATCAGCCCCAGCATTTT. Its translation is CASNNGDQPQHF.

The rearrangement joins TRBV7-9 to TRBJ2-1; TRBD2 matches 7 bases. J gave up 9 bases and V 5 bases, and 4 bases lay outside the gene matches. The CDR3 is 12 residues long. Germline V lookup: CDR1 SEHNR, CDR2 FQNEAQ (reference sequence). Written as DNA, the CDR3 is TGTGCCAGCAGCCGGGACTACCGTGAGCAGTTCTTC. It is translated as CASSRDYREQFF.

This clonotype turned up a few times. V usage is TRBV10-3 and J usage is TRBJ2-3; D remains unclear. Trimming cost V 0 bases and J 4 bases, with 5 bases left between them. This CDR3 is built from 13 residues. Germline V gene sequence: CDR1 ENHRY, CDR2 SYGVKD. CDR3: CAISESRADTQYF. In DNA form, the CDR3 reads TGTGCCATCAGTGAGTCGCGAGCAGATACGCAGTATTTT.

This chain joins TRBV7-9 and TRBJ1-3; no clear D gene. V lost 4 bases and J 1 base, leaving 8 bases between the germline ends. The length of the CDR3 is 14 residues. Per the germline V gene, CDR1 is SEHNR and CDR2 is FQNEAQ (reference sequence). The DNA for the CDR3 is TGTGCCAGCAGCTACGGACTTTCTGGAAACACCATATATTTT. It encodes CASSYGLSGNTIYF.

This clonotype was recorded a few times. V gene TRBV20-1 combines with J gene TRBJ1-2; no firm D call. V was pared by 7 bases and J by 3 bases, with 24 bases between. This CDR3 has 16 amino acids. Looked up from germline, CDR1 is DFQATT and CDR2 is SNEGSKA (reference sequence). The CDR3 sequence is CSVIGNPPLGDYGYTF. The CDR3 DNA is TGCAGTGTTATAGGGAACCCCCCTCTGGGAGACTATGGCTACACCTTC.

This rearrangement joins TRBV11-2 to TRBJ2-7, with D maybe TRBD1 (5 bases). The CDR3 length is 14 residues. V was shortened by 5 bases and J by 2 bases, with 13 bases between the two germline ends. Germline assignment: CDR1 SGHAT and CDR2 FQNNGV. CDR3 sequence: CASSVGHATYEQYF. The CDR3 DNA follows: TGTGCCAGCAGCGTCGGACACGCCACCTACGAGCAGTACTTC.

V usage is TRBV11-2 and J usage is TRBJ2-3; 9 bases match TRBD2. V lost 1 base to trimming and J lost 4 bases; unmatched junction nucleotides: 12. CDR1 SGHAT and CDR2 FQNNGV come from the germline V gene. The CDR3 has 18 residues. The CDR3 is CASSLVRRGRALADTQYF. The CDR3 nucleotides are TGTGCCAGCAGCTTAGTCCGGCGCGGGAGGGCATTGGCAGATACGCAGTATTTT.

This clonotype was observed a handful of times. The V and J genes are TRBV4-1 and TRBJ2-1; no clear D gene. Germline assignment: CDR1 MGHRA and CDR2 YSYEKL. Trimming cost V 2 bases and J 10 bases, with 21 bases left between them. The CDR3 consists of 16 residues. CDR3 loop: CASSQSPPINAGEQFF. DNA of the CDR3: TGCGCCAGCAGCCAATCCCCCCCGATTAATGCCGGGGAGCAGTTCTTC.

This clonotype was seen more than once but under ten times. The chain combines TRBV5-1 with TRBJ2-7; TRBD2 might be the D (6 bases). This CDR3 has 15 residues. Germline loops: CDR1 SGHRS, CDR2 YFSETQ. Trimming removed 4 bases from V and 4 bases from J, with 18 bases in between. The CDR3: CASSPRVGEAYEQYF. CDR3 DNA sequence: TGCGCCAGCAGCCCCCGTGTCGGGGAGGCTTACGAGCAGTACTTC.

The genes are TRBV10-2 and TRBJ2-7, with D uncertain. This CDR3 is built from 14 residues. Trimming took 2 bases from V and 4 from J, leaving 12 bases between them. Germline CDR1 and CDR2: WSHSY and SAAADI. CDR3 amino acids: CASSEVSPKYEQYF. DNA of the CDR3: TGCGCCAGCAGTGAGGTGTCACCGAAGTACGAGCAGTACTTC.

This clonotype was found a few times. The rearrangement links TRBV29-1 to TRBJ2-1; 9 bases line up with TRBD1. The CDR3 sequence is 15 residues long. Germline assignment: CDR1 SQVTM and CDR2 ANQGSEA. V was pared by 4 bases and J by 2 bases, with 6 bases of the junction left unmatched. The CDR3 region is CSVGQGVQAYNEQFF. In DNA, the CDR3 is TGCAGCGTTGGACAGGGGGTACAAGCCTACAATGAGCAGTTCTTC.

The CDR3 loop is CASLQSGANVLTF. CDR3 nucleotide sequence: TGCGCCAGCCTTCAATCTGGGGCCAACGTCCTGACTTTC. The rearrangement links TRBV5-1 to TRBJ2-6; D ambiguous. Germline values: CDR1 SGHRS, CDR2 YFSETQ. Deletions cut 7 bases from V and 1 base from J, with 6 bases between. This CDR3 has 13 amino acids. Based on the CDR3 plus reference TRBV5-1 and TRBJ2-6, the full variable domain is KAGVTQTPRYLIKTRGQQVTLSCSPISGHRSVSWYQQTPGQGLQFLFEYFSETQRNKGNFPGRFSGRQFSNSRSEMNVSTLELGDSALYLCASLQSGANVLTFGAGSRLTVL.

The chain uses TRBV29-1 and TRBJ1-1; TRBD1 agrees at 7 bases. In germline, CDR1 is SQVTM, CDR2 ANQGSEA. The CDR3 consists of 12 residues. With V trimmed by 5 bases and J by 11 bases, 11 bases remained unmatched. The CDR3 DNA follows: TGCAGCGTTTCAAGGGGGCTTGGAAGGGCTTTCTTT. It codes for CSVSRGLGRAFF.

Only a few counts were recorded for this clonotype. The chain is built from TRBV3-1 and TRBJ2-7, with TRBD1 matching 9 bases. Trimming took 1 base from V and 6 from J; bases not matched to a gene: 7. Germline CDR1 reads LGHDT; CDR2 reads YNNKEL (reference sequence). The CDR3 loop spans 15 amino acids. The CDR3 DNA sequence: TGTGCCAGCAGCCAAGGAGGGGGACAGGGCACCGAGCAGTACTTC. Its protein product is CASSQGGGQGTEQYF.

This clonotype occurred a few times. The chain uses TRBV20-1 and TRBJ2-7; weak D call: TRBD2 (5 bases). V dropped 4 bases and J dropped 1 base, with 11 bases sitting between them. CDR3 length equals 13 residues. Germline CDR1 DFQATT, CDR2 SNEGSKA (reference sequence). The CDR3 sequence: CSAKADGSYEQYF. The CDR3 DNA is TGCAGTGCTAAAGCGGACGGATCCTACGAGCAGTACTTC.

A remark on this clonotype: One junction end does not reproduce the germline sequence, and a read error may be involved. The V gene is TRBV18, the J gene TRBJ2-1, with a weak D call TRBD2 (7 bases). Germline V lookup: CDR1 KGHSH, CDR2 LQKENI. The CDR3 loop spans 13 amino acids. CDR3 protein: CASSPDLRGTPNF. CDR3 DNA sequence: TGTGCCAGCTCACCAGACCTGCGGGGGACACCCAACTTC.

This clonotype was counted between two and nine times. The V and J genes are TRBV20-1 and TRBJ2-7, with unresolved D. V was shortened by 5 bases and J by 0 bases, with 8 bases between the two germline ends. The germline gives CDR1 DFQATT, CDR2 SNEGSKA (reference sequence). This CDR3 comprises 12 residues. The CDR3, as DNA: TGCAGTGCTGGATATCCCTCCTACGAGCAGTACTTC. It yields the protein CSAGYPSYEQYF.

This chain connects TRBV20-1 to TRBJ2-1; 11 bases are shared with TRBD1. The V segment lost 3 bases and the J segment 5 bases; nucleotides outside the gene matches: 3. The CDR3 runs 14 residues. Germline CDR1 and CDR2: DFQATT and SNEGSKA (reference sequence). CDR3 residues: CSARDRGPHNEQFF. The CDR3 DNA reads TGCAGTGCTAGGGACAGGGGGCCCCACAATGAGCAGTTCTTC.

This clonotype turned up a few times. This chain uses TRBV7-2 with TRBJ2-1; possibly TRBD2 for D (7 bases). The CDR3 runs to 15 residues. V dropped 1 base and J dropped 7 bases, with 14 bases sitting between them. Germline V lookup: CDR1 SGHTA, CDR2 FQGNSA. The CDR3 DNA reads TGTGCCAGCAGCTTAGTGGCGGGGGCTGGAAATGAGCAGTTCTTC. Its translation is CASSLVAGAGNEQFF.

The chain combines TRBV19 with TRBJ2-7, with TRBD1 matching 12 bases. This CDR3 has 15 amino acids. Germline trimming cut 5 bases from V and 6 bases from J; bases unmatched to any gene: 8. Germline V gene sequence: CDR1 LNHDA, CDR2 SQIVND (reference sequence). CDR3 residues: CASSVAGTGGFEQYF. The CDR3 DNA follows: TGTGCCAGTAGTGTCGCCGGGACAGGGGGCTTCGAGCAGTACTTC.

The chain recombines TRBV15 with TRBJ2-1; D is possibly TRBD2 (7 bases). The CDR3 has 14 residues. CDR1 LNHNV and CDR2 YYDKDF come from the germline V gene (reference sequence). V lost 5 bases and J lost 6, with 14 bases in between. CDR3 region: CATSYGGPSNEQFF. The CDR3 nucleotides are TGTGCCACCAGCTACGGGGGGCCTTCCAATGAGCAGTTCTTC.

This clonotype was seen ten or more times. The rearrangement links TRBV6-2 or TRBV6-3 to TRBJ2-1; tentatively, D is TRBD1 (5 bases). Trimming shortened V by 6 bases and J by 0 bases, and 6 bases separated the two germline ends. CDR1 and CDR2 (germline): MNHEY, SVGEGT. CDR3 size: 13 residues. The CDR3 region is CASRQDSYNEQFF. CDR3 in DNA: TGTGCCAGCAGACAGGACTCCTACAATGAGCAGTTCTTC.

This sequence joins TRBV5-1 and TRBJ2-3; D is unresolved. The CDR3 is 16 amino acids. CDR1 SGHRS and CDR2 YFSETQ come from the germline V gene. Trimming cost V 0 bases and J 0 bases, with 11 bases left between them. This chain's CDR3 is CASSLAQAPSTDTQYF. CDR3 bases: TGCGCCAGCAGCTTGGCCCAGGCACCCAGCACAGATACGCAGTATTTT. The full variable domain, its missing parts supplied by reference TRBV5-1 and TRBJ2-3, is KAGVTQTPRYLIKTRGQQVTLSCSPISGHRSVSWYQQTPGQGLQFLFEYFSETQRNKGNFPGRFSGRQFSNSRSEMNVSTLELGDSALYLCASSLAQAPSTDTQYFGPGTRLTVL.

V is TRBV2 and J is TRBJ2-7; no clear D. V lost 5 bases, J lost 4 bases, and 9 bases lay in between. Germline CDR1 is SNHLY and CDR2 is FYNNEI. This CDR3 comprises 12 residues. In DNA form, the CDR3 reads TGTGCCAGCAGTATACAGATTTACGAGCAGTACTTC. This encodes CASSIQIYEQYF.

The CDR3, as DNA: TGTGCCAGCAGCCTAACGGGGCGGGATCGCGACACCGGGGAGCTGTTTTTT. Translated, it gives CASSLTGRDRDTGELFF. The V call is TRBV9, the J call TRBJ2-2, with a tentative D call TRBD2 (6 bases). Per germline, CDR1 SGDLS and CDR2 YYNGEE. V lost 4 bases to trimming and J lost 3 bases, with 19 bases between them. CDR3 size: 17 residues.

This clonotype was counted many times. This chain uses TRBV5-8 with TRBJ1-5, with a weak D call TRBD1 (6 bases). Looked up from germline, CDR1 is SGHTS and CDR2 is YDEGEE. V gave up 0 bases and J gave up 5 bases, with 12 bases separating them. The CDR3 is 15 residues long. The CDR3 here is CASSLDFGGHQPQHF. The CDR3 DNA follows: TGTGCCAGCAGCTTGGATTTTGGGGGCCATCAGCCCCAGCATTTT.

This clonotype was observed a few times. The chain uses TRBV5-1 and TRBJ1-1; no firm D call. The CDR3 has 13 amino acids. Trimming took 0 bases from V and 7 from J, leaving 10 bases between them. Germline V CDR1 and CDR2: SGHRS, YFSETQ. The chain's CDR3 is CASSLETQLEAFF. CDR3 nucleotides: TGCGCCAGCAGCTTGGAAACGCAGCTTGAAGCTTTCTTT.

This clonotype was seen more than once but under ten times. J is TRBJ2-5 and V is TRBV5-1, with D possibly TRBD2 on 6 matching bases. The ends were cut back, 5 bases at V and 4 bases at J, with 12 bases in the middle. The CDR3 is 13 amino acids. CDR1 and CDR2 from the germline V gene are SGHRS and YFSETQ. CDR3 bases: TGCGCCAGCAGTTCCGGGGGAGGAGAGACCCAGTACTTC. This codes for CASSSGGGETQYF. The full variable domain, completed using reference TRBV5-1 and TRBJ2-5, is KAGVTQTPRYLIKTRGQQVTLSCSPISGHRSVSWYQQTPGQGLQFLFEYFSETQRNKGNFPGRFSGRQFSNSRSEMNVSTLELGDSALYLCASSSGGGETQYFGPGTRLLVL.